Sequencing of this TCR beta chain was carried out in a study of T cell clonality in common variable immunodeficiency. Study-wide findings and caveats: In common variable immunodeficiency, TCR beta chains reportedly carried fewer deletions and N-nucleotide insertions.

Repertoires were generated with immunoSEQ multiplex PCR, while TCRdb's copy carries only in-frame clones and drops some. There are approximately 29,000 clones in the sample, none observed a single time. All CVID subjects were on immunoglobulin replacement for at least one year. Regarding this clone: Its antigen remains unknown. The missing CDR3 end, 3 residues past where the read stops, is filled in from the germline J gene.

V shed 3 bases and J 9 bases; nucleotides not matched to a gene: 8. The V gene's germline CDR1 is SEHNR and CDR2 FQNEAQ (reference sequence). The CDR3 covers 15 residues. The chain is built from TRBV7-9 and TRBJ1-6; 7 bases agree with TRBD1. The source material was peripheral blood mononuclear cells. The source of this sequence is a human donor with common variable immunodeficiency. The sequenced part of the CDR3 DNA is TGTGCCAGCAGCTTTTCCGGGACAGCCCTTTCACCC. Translation: CASSFSGTALSP. The complete CDR3 protein is CASSFSGTALSPLHF.